This T cell receptor beta chain emerged from a study of Ad26.COV2.S vaccination and SARS-CoV-2 variants. CDR3 length equals 12 residues. Per the germline V gene, CDR1 is MDHEN and CDR2 is SYDVKM. V gave up 10 bases and J gave up 8 bases, with 15 bases separating them. This table comes from immunoSEQ multiplex PCR, and its TCRdb copy is limited to in-frame clones, with some not included. The data show hundreds of thousands of clones, 70% to 90% seen once. Documented treatment: around 19 received Ad26.COV2.S at low or high dose, single or two shots; about five received placebo; per-sample allocation not given. Samples were taken on day 63 after the first vaccine or placebo injection.

The chain links TRBV28 to TRBJ2-1; D is uncertain. Specimen: peripheral blood, collected in a trial of Ad26.COV2.S vaccine versus placebo. The receptor's source is a person between 18 and 65 years old who received the Ad26.COV2.S COVID-19 vaccine or a placebo. DNA of the CDR3: TGTGCCACCGGGCGTCCGGTGGATGAGCAGTTCTTC. This gives the protein CATGRPVDEQFF.